This TCR beta chain was documented in a study of vaccination and CD4 T cells after COVID-19. The wider study: Overlapping spike pools from SARS-CoV-2 and HCoV-NL63, HCoV-OC43 and HCoV-229E served as culture stimuli.

V was cut by 0 bases and J by 6 bases, with 15 bases left in between. The CDR3 contains 15 residues. Germline loops: CDR1 SNHLY, CDR2 FYNNEI. On this clonotype: Antigen: not known.

The assay that was used to sequence DNA from cultured CD4+ T cells was the Oncomine TCR Beta short-read assay. Scientists extracted genomic DNA from CD4+ T cells grown in culture. In TCRdb, the PCR reads were re-called with MiXCR into one record per CDR3 protein. The sample consists of about 20,000 distinct CDR3 sequences, less than 65% of them appearing once. This sample's treatment: roughly nine-day PBMC culture with coronavirus spike peptide pools or control peptides (ViraFEST assay). Sequenced here: CD4+ T cells from blood, cultured in vitro, sampled after SARS-CoV-2 vaccination. This TCR came from a human donor who had recovered from COVID-19. The chain employs TRBV2 and TRBJ2-7; TRBD1 is a possible D gene (6 bases). In DNA form, the CDR3 reads TGTGCCAGCAGTGAAGCGACAGGTGGCTCTTCCGAGCAGTACTTC. Its translation is CASSEATGGSSEQYF.